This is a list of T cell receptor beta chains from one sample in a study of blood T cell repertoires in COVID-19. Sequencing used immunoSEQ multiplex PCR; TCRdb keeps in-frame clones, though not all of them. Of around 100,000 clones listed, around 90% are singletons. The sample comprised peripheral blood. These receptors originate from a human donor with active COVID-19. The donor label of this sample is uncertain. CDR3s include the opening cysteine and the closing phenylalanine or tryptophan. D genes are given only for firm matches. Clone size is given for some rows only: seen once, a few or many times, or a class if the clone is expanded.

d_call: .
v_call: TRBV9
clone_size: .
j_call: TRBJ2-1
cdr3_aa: CASSGPQAGFEQFF
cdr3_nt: TGTGCCAGCAGCGGCCCCCAGGCAGGGTTTGAGCAGTTCTTC

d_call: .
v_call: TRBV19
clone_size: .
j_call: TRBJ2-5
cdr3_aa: CASSLNMQETQYF
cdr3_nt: TGTGCCAGTAGCTTAAACATGCAAGAGACCCAGTACTTC

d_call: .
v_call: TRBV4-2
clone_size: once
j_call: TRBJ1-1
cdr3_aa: CASSQDRGTNTEAFF
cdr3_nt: TGTGCCAGCAGCCAAGATAGGGGCACTAACACTGAAGCTTTCTTT

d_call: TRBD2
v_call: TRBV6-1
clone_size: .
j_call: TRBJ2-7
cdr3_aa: CASSESYRGVEQYF
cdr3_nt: TGTGCCAGCAGTGAAAGTTATCGGGGGGTTGAGCAGTACTTC

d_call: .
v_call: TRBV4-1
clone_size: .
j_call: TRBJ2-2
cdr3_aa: CASSQPRWRRTGELFF
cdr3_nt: TGCGCCAGCAGCCAACCGAGGTGGCGGCGGACCGGGGAGCTGTTTTTT

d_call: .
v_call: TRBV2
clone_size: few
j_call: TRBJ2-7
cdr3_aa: CASRPAKDTLGEQYF
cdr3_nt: TGTGCCAGCAGGCCTGCAAAGGACACTTTGGGGGAGCAGTACTTC

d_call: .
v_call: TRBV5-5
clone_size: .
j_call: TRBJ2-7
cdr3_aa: CASSLGQGPYEQYF
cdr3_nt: TGTGCCAGCAGCTTAGGGCAGGGCCCTTACGAGCAGTACTTC

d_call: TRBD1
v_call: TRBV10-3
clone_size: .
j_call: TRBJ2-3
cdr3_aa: CAISDDGQGTDTQYF
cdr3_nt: TGTGCCATCAGTGACGATGGACAGGGCACAGATACGCAGTATTTT

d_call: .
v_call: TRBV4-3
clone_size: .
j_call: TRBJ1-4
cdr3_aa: CASSQDSNEKLFF
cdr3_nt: TGCGCCAGCAGCCAAGATAGTAATGAAAAACTGTTTTTT

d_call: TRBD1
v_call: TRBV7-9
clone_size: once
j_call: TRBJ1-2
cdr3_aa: CASSLTGTGRLYGYTF
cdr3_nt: TGTGCCAGCAGCTTAACCGGGACAGGTCGGCTCTATGGCTACACCTTC

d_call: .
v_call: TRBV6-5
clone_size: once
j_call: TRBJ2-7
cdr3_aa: CASSTTPDYEQYF
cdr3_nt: TGTGCCAGCAGTACCACGCCAGACTACGAGCAGTACTTC

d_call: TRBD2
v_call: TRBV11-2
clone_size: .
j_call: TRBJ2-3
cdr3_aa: CASSLDDWGGGTDTQYF
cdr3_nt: TGTGCCAGCAGCTTAGATGACTGGGGGGGAGGCACAGATACGCAGTATTTT

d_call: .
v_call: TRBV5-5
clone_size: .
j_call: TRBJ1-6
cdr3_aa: CASSLGSPLFESLHF
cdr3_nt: TGTGCCAGCAGCTTGGGGTCTCCGCTTTTTGAGTCCCTCCACTTT

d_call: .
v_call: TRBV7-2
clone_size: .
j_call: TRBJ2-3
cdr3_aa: CASSLGQSTDTQYF
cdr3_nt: TGTGCCAGCAGCTTAGGTCAGAGCACAGATACGCAGTATTTT

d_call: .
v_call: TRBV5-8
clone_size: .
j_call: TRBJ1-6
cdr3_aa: CASSLRGGFRTPLHF
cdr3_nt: TGTGCCAGCAGCTTGCGGGGGGGGTTTAGGACACCCCTCCACTTT

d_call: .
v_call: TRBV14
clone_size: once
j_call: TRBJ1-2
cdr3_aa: CASSQDTGSYGYTF
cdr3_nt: TGTGCCAGCAGCCAAGATACAGGTTCCTATGGCTACACCTTC

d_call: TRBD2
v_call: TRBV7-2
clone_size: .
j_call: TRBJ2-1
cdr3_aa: CASSFSGGAGNEQFF
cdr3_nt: TGTGCCAGCAGCTTCAGCGGGGGGGCCGGAAATGAGCAGTTCTTC

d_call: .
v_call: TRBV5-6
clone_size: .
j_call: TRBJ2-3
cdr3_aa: CASSLGQLFRTDTQYF
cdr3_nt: TGTGCCAGCAGCTTGGGACAGTTATTTCGCACAGATACGCAGTATTTT

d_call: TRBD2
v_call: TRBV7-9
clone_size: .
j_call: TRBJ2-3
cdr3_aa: CASSRAGGATDTQYF
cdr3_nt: TGTGCCAGCAGCCGGGCCGGGGGGGCCACAGATACGCAGTATTTT

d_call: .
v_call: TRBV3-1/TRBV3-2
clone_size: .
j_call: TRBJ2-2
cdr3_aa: CASSQDPAANTGELFF
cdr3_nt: TGTGCCAGCAGCCAAGACCCAGCGGCGAACACCGGGGAGCTGTTTTTT

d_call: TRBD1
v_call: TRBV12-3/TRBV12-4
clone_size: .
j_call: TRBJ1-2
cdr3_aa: CASSPTGNYGYTF
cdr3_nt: TGTGCCAGCAGTCCGACAGGGAACTATGGCTACACCTTC

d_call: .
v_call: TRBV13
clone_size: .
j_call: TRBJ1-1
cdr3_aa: CASSLARAMNTEAFF
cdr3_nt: TGTGCCAGCAGCTTAGCCAGGGCCATGAACACTGAAGCTTTCTTT

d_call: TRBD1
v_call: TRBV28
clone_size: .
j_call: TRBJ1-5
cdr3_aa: CASRGMGQGYQPQHF
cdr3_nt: TGTGCCAGCAGGGGGATGGGACAGGGCTATCAGCCCCAGCATTTT

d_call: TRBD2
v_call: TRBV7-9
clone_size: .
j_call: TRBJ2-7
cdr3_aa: CASSVLSGGDSYEQYF
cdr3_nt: TGTGCCAGCAGCGTCCTAAGCGGGGGAGACTCCTACGAGCAGTACTTC

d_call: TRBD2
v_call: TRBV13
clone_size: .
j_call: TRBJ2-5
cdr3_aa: CASSLGRIAGGETQYF
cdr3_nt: TGTGCCAGCAGCTTAGGCCGGATAGCGGGGGGAGAGACCCAGTACTTC

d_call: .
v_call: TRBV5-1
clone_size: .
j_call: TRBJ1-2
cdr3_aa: CASSRGQNVANYGYTF
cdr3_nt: TGCGCCAGCAGCCGAGGACAGAACGTAGCTAACTATGGCTACACCTTC

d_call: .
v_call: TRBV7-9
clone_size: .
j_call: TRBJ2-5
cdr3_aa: CAIRMVRGSQETQYF
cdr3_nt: TGTGCCATCAGAATGGTGCGCGGTAGTCAAGAGACCCAGTACTTC

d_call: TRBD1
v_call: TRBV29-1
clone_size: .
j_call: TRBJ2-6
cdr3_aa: CSEGQGEISGANVLTF
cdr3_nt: TGCAGCGAGGGCCAGGGGGAAATATCTGGGGCCAACGTCCTGACTTTC

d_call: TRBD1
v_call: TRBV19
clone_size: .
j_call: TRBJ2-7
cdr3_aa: CASSLWTGYEQYF
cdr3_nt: TGTGCCAGTAGTTTGTGGACAGGCTACGAGCAGTACTTC

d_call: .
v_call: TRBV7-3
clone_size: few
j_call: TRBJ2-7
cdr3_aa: CASSLEGPLREQYF
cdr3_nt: TGTGCCAGCAGCTTAGAGGGTCCCCTGCGGGAGCAGTACTTC

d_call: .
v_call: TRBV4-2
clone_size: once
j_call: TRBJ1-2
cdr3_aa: CASSGQKYGYTF
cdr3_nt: TGTGCCAGCAGTGGGCAGAAATATGGCTACACCTTC

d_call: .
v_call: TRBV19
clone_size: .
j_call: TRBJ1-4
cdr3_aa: CASSPQGLGYEKLFF
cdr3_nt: TGTGCCAGTAGTCCACAGGGATTGGGGTATGAAAAACTGTTTTTT

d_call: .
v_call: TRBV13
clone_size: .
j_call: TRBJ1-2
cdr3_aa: CASSWATASYGYTF
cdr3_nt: TGTGCCAGCAGCTGGGCGACAGCGAGCTATGGCTACACCTTC

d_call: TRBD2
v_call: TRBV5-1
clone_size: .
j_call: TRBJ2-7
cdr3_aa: CASSSYLAASSYEQYF
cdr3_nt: TGCGCCAGCAGCTCATACCTAGCGGCTAGCTCCTACGAGCAGTACTTC

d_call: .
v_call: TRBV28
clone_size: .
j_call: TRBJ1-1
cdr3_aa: CASSRTGWTEAFF
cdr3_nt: TGTGCCAGCAGCCGAACAGGGTGGACTGAAGCTTTCTTT

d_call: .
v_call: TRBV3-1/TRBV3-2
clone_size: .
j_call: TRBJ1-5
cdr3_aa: CASSQRSEPYSNQPQHF
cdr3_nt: TGTGCCAGCAGCCAACGTAGCGAACCATATAGCAATCAGCCCCAGCATTTT

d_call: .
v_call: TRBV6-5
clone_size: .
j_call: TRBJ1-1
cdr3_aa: CASSYSVRGVGTEAFF
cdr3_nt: TGTGCCAGCAGTTACTCGGTGCGGGGCGTTGGCACTGAAGCTTTCTTT

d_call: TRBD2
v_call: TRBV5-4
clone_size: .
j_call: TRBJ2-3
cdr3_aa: CASSLAGLAGGPADTQYF
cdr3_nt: TGTGCCAGCAGCTTGGCTGGACTAGCGGGGGGGCCGGCAGATACGCAGTATTTT

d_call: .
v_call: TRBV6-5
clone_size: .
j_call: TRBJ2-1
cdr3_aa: CASSLRVGDEQFF
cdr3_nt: TGTGCCAGCAGTTTAAGAGTTGGTGATGAGCAGTTCTTC

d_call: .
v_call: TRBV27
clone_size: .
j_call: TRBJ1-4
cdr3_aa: CASSPFNEKLFF
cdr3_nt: TGTGCCAGCAGTCCGTTTAATGAAAAACTGTTTTTT

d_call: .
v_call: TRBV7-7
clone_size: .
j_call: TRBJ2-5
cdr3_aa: CASSLGAGQETQYF
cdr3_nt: TGTGCCAGCAGCTTAGGTGCGGGGCAAGAGACCCAGTACTTC

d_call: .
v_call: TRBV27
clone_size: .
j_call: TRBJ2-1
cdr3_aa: CASKEGNEQFF
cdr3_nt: TGTGCCAGCAAGGAGGGAAATGAGCAGTTCTTC

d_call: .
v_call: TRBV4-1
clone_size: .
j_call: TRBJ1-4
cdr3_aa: CASSQVMVRWEKLFF
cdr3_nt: TGCGCCAGCAGCCAAGTTATGGTGCGGTGGGAAAAACTGTTTTTT

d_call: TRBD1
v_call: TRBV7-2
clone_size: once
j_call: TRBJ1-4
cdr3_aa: CASSQQGAEEKLFF
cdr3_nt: TGTGCCAGCAGCCAACAGGGGGCAGAAGAAAAACTGTTTTTT

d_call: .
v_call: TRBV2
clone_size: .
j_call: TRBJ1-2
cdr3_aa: CASRTKQGNGYTF
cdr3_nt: TGTGCCAGCAGGACAAAACAGGGTAATGGCTACACCTTC

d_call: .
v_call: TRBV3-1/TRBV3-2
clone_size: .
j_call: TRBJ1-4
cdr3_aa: CASSQVATANEKLFF
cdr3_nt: TGTGCCAGCAGCCAAGTTGCGACAGCTAATGAAAAACTGTTTTTT